This is a list of T cell receptor beta chains from one sample in a study of Graves' ophthalmopathy and Graves' hyperthyroidism. TCRdb ran MiXCR on the multiplex PCR reads and lists one entry per CDR3 protein. The sample has some 370,000 distinct CDR3 sequences, approximately 18% seen once; the top ten hold roughly 2.4%. The sample was peripheral blood. All receptors come from an adult woman with stable Graves' hyperthyroidism. CDR3s include the opening cysteine and the closing phenylalanine or tryptophan. The D gene is left open where the match is weak. Size values are once, few and many counts, or a class for expanded clones, and some rows have none.

>TRBV30|-|TRBJ1-1|many
CAWGKITEAFF
TGTGCCTGGGGAAAAATTACTGAAGCTTTCTTT
>TRBV13|-|TRBJ1-2|many
CASSFTESTNYGYTF
TGTGCCAGCAGCTTTACAGAGTCTACTAACTATGGCTACACCTTC
>TRBV6-5|-|TRBJ2-7|many
CASRGGVLPNEQYF
TGTGCCAGCAGGGGTGGGGTCCTTCCCAACGAGCAGTACTTC
>TRBV20-1|TRBD2|TRBJ2-2|many
CSARGTSGSYVGELFF
TGCAGTGCTAGAGGAACTAGCGGGAGCTACGTCGGGGAGCTGTTTTTT
>TRBV12-3/TRBV12-4|-|TRBJ1-2|-
CASSTGPPNYGYTF
TGTGCCAGCAGTACCGGGCCACCTAACTATGGCTACACCTTC
>TRBV6-1|TRBD2|TRBJ2-7|few
CASRESGSPSYEQYF
TGTGCCAGCAGAGAGAGCGGGAGTCCTTCCTACGAGCAGTACTTC
>TRBV27|-|TRBJ1-5|once
CASSVQGRSQPQHF
TGTGCCAGCAGTGTTCAGGGAAGGAGTCAGCCCCAGCATTTT
>TRBV7-2|-|TRBJ1-6|many
CASSLLRDHHSPLHF
TGTGCCAGCAGCTTATTGAGGGATCACCATTCACCCCTCCACTTT
>TRBV12-3/TRBV12-4|-|TRBJ2-5|medium-sized
CASSLRRVQETQYF
TGTGCCAGCAGTTTAAGAAGAGTTCAGGAGACCCAGTACTTC
>TRBV6-1|-|TRBJ1-1|many
CASSGTTLNTEAFF
TGTGCCAGCAGTGGGACCACCCTGAACACTGAAGCTTTCTTT
>TRBV18|TRBD2|TRBJ2-2|few
CASSPRTSGRTRTGELFF
TGTGCCAGCTCACCTAGGACTAGCGGGAGGACTAGAACCGGGGAGCTGTTTTTT
>TRBV4-1|-|TRBJ2-7|many
CASSRATGTLYEQYF
TGCGCCAGCAGCCGGGCGACCGGGACCCTATACGAGCAGTACTTC
>TRBV6-2/TRBV6-3|TRBD2|TRBJ2-2|-
CASSTGLAGGPTTGELFF
TGTGCCAGCAGTACGGGACTAGCGGGAGGGCCGACCACCGGGGAGCTGTTTTTT
>TRBV12-3/TRBV12-4|-|TRBJ2-3|many
CASSTQSWQDTQYF
TGTGCCAGCAGTACCCAGTCGTGGCAGGATACGCAGTATTTT
>TRBV7-8|TRBD1|TRBJ2-5|many
CASSPLTGVEETQYF
TGTGCCAGCAGCCCTTTGACAGGGGTCGAAGAGACCCAGTACTTC
>TRBV6-2/TRBV6-3|-|TRBJ1-5|-
CSSSYQGNQPQHF
TGTTCCAGCAGTTACCAGGGGAATCAGCCCCAGCATTTT
>TRBV6-5|-|TRBJ1-2|-
CASSYSGLRYYGYTF
TGTGCCAGCAGTTACTCCGGGTTGAGGTACTATGGCTACACCTTC
>TRBV27|-|TRBJ1-1|many
CASSTKRRGGSEAFF
TGTGCCAGCAGCACAAAACGGAGGGGGGGGTCTGAAGCTTTCTTT
>TRBV6-5|-|TRBJ2-2|-
CASSHSAETGELFF
TGTGCCAGCAGCCACTCGGCAGAGACCGGGGAGCTGTTTTTT
>TRBV6-2/TRBV6-3|-|TRBJ2-7|-
CASSYGNGGAYEQYF
TGTGCCAGCAGTTACGGAAACGGCGGAGCCTACGAGCAGTACTTC
>TRBV12-3/TRBV12-4|-|TRBJ2-6|many
CASSLGSGANVLTF
TGTGCCAGCAGTTTAGGCTCTGGGGCCAACGTCCTGACTTTC
>TRBV28|-|TRBJ1-1|many
CASSLYFGSEAFF
TGTGCCAGCAGTTTATATTTTGGGTCTGAAGCTTTCTTT
>TRBV3-1|-|TRBJ2-5|-
CASRKPGRSVSQYF
TGTGCCAGCAGGAAACCGGGACGGAGCGTGTCCCAGTACTTC
>TRBV12-3/TRBV12-4|TRBD1|TRBJ2-5|many
CASSLVDRGVETQYF
TGTGCCAGCAGTTTAGTGGACAGGGGTGTTGAGACCCAGTACTTC
>TRBV27|TRBD1|TRBJ2-5|many
CASNKQGSQETQYF
TGTGCCAGCAATAAACAGGGGTCCCAAGAGACCCAGTACTTC
>TRBV29-1|-|TRBJ2-7|many
CSVASNRETYEQYF
TGCAGCGTTGCAAGTAACAGGGAAACCTACGAGCAGTACTTC
>TRBV7-2|TRBD1|TRBJ1-2|many
CASRKTGTWGYTF
TGTGCCAGCAGGAAGACAGGGACGTGGGGCTACACCTTC
>TRBV12-3/TRBV12-4|TRBD1|TRBJ1-1|-
CASSLDRVLAEAFF
TGTGCCAGCAGTCTCGACAGGGTGTTGGCTGAAGCTTTCTTT
>TRBV6-1|TRBD1|TRBJ1-1|-
CASSGTRGTGFRASGAFF
TGTGCCAGCAGTGGAACCCGCGGGACAGGGTTTCGGGCTTCGGGAGCTTTCTTT
>TRBV28|-|TRBJ2-2|many
CASRRRPNTGELFF
TGTGCCAGCAGACGACGCCCTAACACCGGGGAGCTGTTTTTT
>TRBV7-7|-|TRBJ1-5|many
CASSQGGTQPQHF
TGTGCTAGCAGCCAAGGCGGGACTCAGCCCCAGCATTTT
>TRBV2|TRBD1|TRBJ2-2|many
CASGGTGGHTGELFF
TGTGCCAGCGGAGGGACAGGGGGCCACACCGGGGAGCTGTTTTTT
>TRBV30|-|TRBJ1-1|many
CASTKGGPTEAFF
TGTGCCTCGACAAAGGGAGGGCCCACTGAAGCTTTCTTT
>TRBV5-1|TRBD1|TRBJ2-5|-
CASSLLQGPSFGETQYF
TGCGCCAGCAGCTTGTTACAGGGGCCCTCTTTTGGAGAGACCCAGTACTTC
>TRBV9|-|TRBJ1-2|many
CASSVASTGIYGYTF
TGTGCTAGCAGCGTCGCAAGTACAGGGATCTATGGCTACACCTTC
>TRBV28|-|TRBJ2-6|many
CASSTLGGGTNVLTF
TGTGCCAGCAGCACATTAGGTGGGGGGACCAACGTCCTGACTTTC
>TRBV29-1|TRBD1|TRBJ1-1|many
CSATGASTEAFF
TGCAGCGCTACAGGGGCTAGCACTGAAGCTTTCTTT
>TRBV5-5|TRBD1|TRBJ2-7|-
CASRNRDRETYEQYF
TGTGCCAGCAGGAACCGGGACAGGGAGACCTACGAGCAGTACTTC
>TRBV10-3|-|TRBJ1-2|-
CASRDYYYGYTF
TGTGCCAGCAGGGATTATTACTATGGCTACACCTTC
>TRBV12-3/TRBV12-4|TRBD2|TRBJ2-5|many
CASSLWTSRQETQYF
TGTGCCAGCAGCCTCTGGACTAGCAGACAAGAGACCCAGTACTTC
>TRBV25-1|-|TRBJ2-5|many
CASSEGGGLSKTQYF
TGTGCCAGCAGCGAAGGTGGGGGTTTATCTAAGACCCAGTACTTC
>TRBV2|TRBD1|TRBJ2-7|-
CASRIQGWYEQYF
TGTGCCAGCAGAATACAGGGGTGGTACGAGCAGTACTTC